Here is one T cell receptor (beta chain) with its context. Every diagnosis used clinical symptoms, serum thyroxine and TRAb, thyroid ultrasound and orbital computed tomography. The authors obtained PBMCs from around 11 ml of fresh peripheral blood. The data are from a study of T cells in Graves' hyperthyroidism and ophthalmopathy. RNA transcripts yielded amplified TCR beta CDR3 regions. The study used the HTBI primer set for a first-round RT-PCR of the TCR CDR3. TCRdb independently ran MiXCR on the multiplex PCR reads; one entry per CDR3 protein. This sample has about 480,000 distinct CDR3 sequences, with 14% found just once. Unmatched junction bases numbered 0, after V lost 3 bases and J lost 4 bases. The CDR3 is 15 residues long. Germline loops: CDR1 LNHDA, CDR2 SQIVND (reference sequence).

The receptor was isolated from a woman under 30 with Graves' hyperthyroidism. Sequenced input: blood. J is TRBJ2-5 and V is TRBV19, with 15 bases aligning to TRBD2. The CDR3 DNA sequence: TGTGCCAGTAGTATGGGACTAGCGGGAGGAGAGACCCAGTACTTC. This codes for CASSMGLAGGETQYF.